Here is one T cell receptor beta chain with its context. In germline, CDR1 is GTSNPN, CDR2 SVGIG (reference sequence). This CDR3 comprises 16 residues. V lost 0 bases to trimming and J lost 5 bases; unmatched junction nucleotides: 9. Method: immunoSEQ multiplex PCR; TCRdb's copy keeps in-frame clones and lacks some. The repertoire has more than 250,000 clones, about 82% of them found once; the top ten carry approximately 1.5%. The data were obtained in a study of blood T cell repertoires in COVID-19. At the level of the study: T cells, B-cell-depleted T cells, or PBMCs provided the cDNA or gDNA that served as material.

What was sequenced was peripheral blood. This receptor was identified in a woman aged 45-59 years with acute or convalescent COVID-19. The V gene is TRBV30, the J gene TRBJ1-4; 7 bases agree with TRBD1. In DNA, the CDR3 is TGTGCCTGGAGTGTGTACAGGGGTTCGCCAAATGAAAAACTGTTTTTT. This gives the protein CAWSVYRGSPNEKLFF.